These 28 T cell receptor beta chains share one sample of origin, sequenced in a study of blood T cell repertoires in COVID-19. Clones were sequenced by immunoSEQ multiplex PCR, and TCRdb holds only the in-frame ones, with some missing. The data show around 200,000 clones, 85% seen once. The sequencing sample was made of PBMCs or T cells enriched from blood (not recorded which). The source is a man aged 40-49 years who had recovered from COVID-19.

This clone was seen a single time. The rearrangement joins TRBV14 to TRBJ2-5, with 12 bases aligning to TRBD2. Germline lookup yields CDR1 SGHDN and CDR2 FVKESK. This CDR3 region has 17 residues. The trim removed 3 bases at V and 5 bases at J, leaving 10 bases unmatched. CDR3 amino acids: CASSHASGRALSETQYF. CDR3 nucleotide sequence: TGTGCCAGCAGCCATGCTAGCGGGAGGGCCTTATCGGAGACCCAGTACTTC. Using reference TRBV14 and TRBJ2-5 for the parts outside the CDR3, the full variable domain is EAGVTQFPSHSVIEKGQTVTLRCDPISGHDNLYWYRRVMGKEIKFLLHFVKESKQDESGMPNNRFLAERTGGTYSTLKVQPAELEDSGVYFCASSHASGRALSETQYFGPGTRLLVL.

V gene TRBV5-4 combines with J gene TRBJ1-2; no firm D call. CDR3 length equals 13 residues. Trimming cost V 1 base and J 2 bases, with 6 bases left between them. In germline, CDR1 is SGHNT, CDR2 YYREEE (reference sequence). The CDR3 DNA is TGTGCCAGCAGCTTGCGAGGGAACTATGGCTACACCTTC. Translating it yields CASSLRGNYGYTF.

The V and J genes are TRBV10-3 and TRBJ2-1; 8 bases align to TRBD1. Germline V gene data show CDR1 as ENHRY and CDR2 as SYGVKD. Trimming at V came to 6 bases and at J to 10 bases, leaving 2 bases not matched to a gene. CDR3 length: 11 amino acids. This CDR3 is CAIRGTGEQFF. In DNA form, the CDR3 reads TGTGCCATCAGAGGGACAGGCGAGCAGTTCTTC.

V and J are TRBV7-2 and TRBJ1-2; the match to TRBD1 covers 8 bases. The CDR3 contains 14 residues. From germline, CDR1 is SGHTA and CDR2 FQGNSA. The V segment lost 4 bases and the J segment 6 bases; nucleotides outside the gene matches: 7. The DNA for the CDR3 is TGTGCCAGCAGCTCCCCCGGGGACAGGAATGGCTACACCTTC. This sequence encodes CASSSPGDRNGYTF.

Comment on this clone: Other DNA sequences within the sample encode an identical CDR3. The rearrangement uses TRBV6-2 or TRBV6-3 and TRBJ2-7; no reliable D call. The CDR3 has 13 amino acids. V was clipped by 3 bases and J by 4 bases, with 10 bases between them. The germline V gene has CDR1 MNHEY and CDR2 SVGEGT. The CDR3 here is CASSYPPGYEQYF. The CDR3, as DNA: TGTGCCAGCAGTTATCCGCCCGGGTACGAGCAGTACTTC.

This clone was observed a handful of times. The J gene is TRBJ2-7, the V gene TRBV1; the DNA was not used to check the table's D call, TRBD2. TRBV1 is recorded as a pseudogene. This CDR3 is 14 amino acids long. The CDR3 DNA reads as TGCACCAGCAGCCCGAGGCCCTACGCCTACGAGCAGTACTTC. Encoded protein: CTSSPRPYAYEQYF.

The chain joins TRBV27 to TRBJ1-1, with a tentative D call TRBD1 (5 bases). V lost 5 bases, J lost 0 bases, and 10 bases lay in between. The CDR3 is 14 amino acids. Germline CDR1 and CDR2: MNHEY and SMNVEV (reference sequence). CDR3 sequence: CASSLGGMNTEAFF. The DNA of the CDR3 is TGTGCCAGCAGTCTGGGGGGAATGAACACTGAAGCTTTCTTT.

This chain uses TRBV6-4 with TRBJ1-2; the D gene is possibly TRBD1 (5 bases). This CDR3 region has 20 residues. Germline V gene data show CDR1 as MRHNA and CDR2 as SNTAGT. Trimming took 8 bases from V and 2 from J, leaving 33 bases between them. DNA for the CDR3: TGTGCCAGCCCCTATACGGCAGGGCGTATCCTAAACATTTCCAACTATGGCTACACCTTC. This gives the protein CASPYTAGRILNISNYGYTF.

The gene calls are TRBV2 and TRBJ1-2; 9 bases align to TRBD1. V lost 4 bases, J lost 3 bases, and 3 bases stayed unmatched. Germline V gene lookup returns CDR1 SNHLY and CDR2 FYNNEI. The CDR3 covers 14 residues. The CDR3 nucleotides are TGTGCCAGCAGTGGGACAGGGGCATACTATGGCTACACCTTC. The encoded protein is CASSGTGAYYGYTF.

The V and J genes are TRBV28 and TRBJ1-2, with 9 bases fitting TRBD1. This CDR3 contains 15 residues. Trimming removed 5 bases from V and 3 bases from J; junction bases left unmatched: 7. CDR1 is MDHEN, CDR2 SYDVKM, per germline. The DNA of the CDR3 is TGTGCCAGCAGTACCCGGGACAGGGTGGACTATGGCTACACCTTC. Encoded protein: CASSTRDRVDYGYTF.

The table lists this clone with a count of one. The CDR3 loop reads CASSYRDRVEQYF. The CDR3 DNA sequence: TGTGCCAGCAGTTACCGGGACAGGGTTGAGCAGTACTTC. V gene TRBV6-6 combines with J gene TRBJ2-7; 9 bases are a match to TRBD1. The CDR3 sequence is 13 residues long. Germline lookup yields CDR1 MNHNY and CDR2 SVGAGI (reference sequence). After removal of 2 bases from V and 7 bases from J, the junction contained 3 bases not matched to a gene.

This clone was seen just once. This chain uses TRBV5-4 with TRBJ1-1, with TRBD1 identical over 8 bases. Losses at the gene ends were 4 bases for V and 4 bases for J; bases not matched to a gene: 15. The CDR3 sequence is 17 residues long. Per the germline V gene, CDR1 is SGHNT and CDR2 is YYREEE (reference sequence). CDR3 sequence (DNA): TGTGCCAGCAGCCTTAACCGGCAGGGGGCGCTTCCCACTGAAGCTTTCTTT. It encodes CASSLNRQGALPTEAFF.

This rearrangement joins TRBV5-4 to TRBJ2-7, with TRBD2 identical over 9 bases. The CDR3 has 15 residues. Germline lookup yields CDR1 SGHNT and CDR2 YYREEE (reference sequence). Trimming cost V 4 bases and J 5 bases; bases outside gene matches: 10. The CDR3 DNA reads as TGTGCCAGCAGCGACCCCGGGACTAGCTTCGACGAGCAGTACTTC. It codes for CASSDPGTSFDEQYF.

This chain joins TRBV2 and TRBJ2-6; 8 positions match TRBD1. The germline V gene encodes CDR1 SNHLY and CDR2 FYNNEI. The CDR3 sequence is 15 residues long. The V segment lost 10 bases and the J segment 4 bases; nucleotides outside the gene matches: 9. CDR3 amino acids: CATRQGAIGANVLTF. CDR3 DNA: TGTGCCACCAGGCAGGGGGCGATCGGGGCCAACGTCCTGACTTTC.

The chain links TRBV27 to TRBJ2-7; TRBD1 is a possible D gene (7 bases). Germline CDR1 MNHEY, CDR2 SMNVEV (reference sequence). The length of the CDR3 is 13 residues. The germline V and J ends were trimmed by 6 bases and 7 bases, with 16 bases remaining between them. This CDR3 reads CASSQVRGREQYF. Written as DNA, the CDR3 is TGTGCCAGCAGCCAAGTCAGGGGGAGGGAGCAGTACTTC.

This chain's CDR3 is CASSPMTGFDSPLHF. The DNA for the CDR3 is TGTGCCAGCAGTCCCATGACAGGGTTTGATTCACCCCTCCACTTT. J is TRBJ1-6 and V is TRBV27; 7 nucleotides line up with TRBD1. Per germline, CDR1 MNHEY and CDR2 SMNVEV (reference sequence). The CDR3 consists of 15 residues. Trimming at V came to 5 bases and at J to 8 bases, leaving 9 bases not matched to a gene.

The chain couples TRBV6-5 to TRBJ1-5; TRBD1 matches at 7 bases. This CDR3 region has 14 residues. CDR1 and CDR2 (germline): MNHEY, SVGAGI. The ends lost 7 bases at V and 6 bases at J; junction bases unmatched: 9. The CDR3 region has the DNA TGTGCCAGCACCCCAGACAGGGTAGGTCAGCCCCAGCATTTT. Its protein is CASTPDRVGQPQHF.

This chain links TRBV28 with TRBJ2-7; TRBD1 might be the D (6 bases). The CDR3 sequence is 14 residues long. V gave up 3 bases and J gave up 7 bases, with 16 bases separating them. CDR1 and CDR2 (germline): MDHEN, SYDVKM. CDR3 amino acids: CASSFSTGLGEQYF. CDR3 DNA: TGTGCCAGCAGTTTCTCTACAGGGCTGGGGGAGCAGTACTTC.

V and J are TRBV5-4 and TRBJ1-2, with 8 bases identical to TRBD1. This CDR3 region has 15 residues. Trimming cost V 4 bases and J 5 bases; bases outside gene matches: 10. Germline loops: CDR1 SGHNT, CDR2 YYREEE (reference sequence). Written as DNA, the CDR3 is TGTGCCAGCAGCCCGCCTGGACAGGGTGGGTATGGCTACACCTTC. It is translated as CASSPPGQGGYGYTF. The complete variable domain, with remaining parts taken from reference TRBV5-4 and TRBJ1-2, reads ETGVTQSPTHLIKTRGQQVTLRCSSQSGHNTVSWYQQALGQGPQFIFQYYREEENGRGNFPPRFSGLQFPNYSSELNVNALELDDSALYLCASSPPGQGGYGYTFGSGTRLTVV.

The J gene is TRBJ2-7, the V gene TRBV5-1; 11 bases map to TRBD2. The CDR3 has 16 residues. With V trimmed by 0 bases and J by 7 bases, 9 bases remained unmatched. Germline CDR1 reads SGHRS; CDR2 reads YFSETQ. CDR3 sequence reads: CASSLDVAGGPEEQYF. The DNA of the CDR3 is TGCGCCAGCAGCTTGGATGTAGCGGGAGGGCCTGAAGAGCAGTACTTC.

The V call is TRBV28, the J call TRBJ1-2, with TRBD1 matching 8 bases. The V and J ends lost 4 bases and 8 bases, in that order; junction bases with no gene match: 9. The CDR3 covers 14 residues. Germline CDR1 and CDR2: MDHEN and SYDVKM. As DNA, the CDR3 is TGTGCCAGCAGTTGGACAGGGATCGGGAGGGGCTACACCTTC. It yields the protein CASSWTGIGRGYTF.

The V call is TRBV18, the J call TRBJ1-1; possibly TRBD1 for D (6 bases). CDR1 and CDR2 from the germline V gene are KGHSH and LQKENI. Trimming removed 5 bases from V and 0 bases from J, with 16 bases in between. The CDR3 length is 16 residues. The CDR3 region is CASSARQVYMNTEAFF. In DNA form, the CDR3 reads TGTGCCAGCTCAGCCAGACAGGTTTACATGAACACTGAAGCTTTCTTT.

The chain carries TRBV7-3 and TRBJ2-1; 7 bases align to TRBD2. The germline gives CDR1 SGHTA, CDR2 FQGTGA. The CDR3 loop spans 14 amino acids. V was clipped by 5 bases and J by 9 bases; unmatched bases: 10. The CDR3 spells CASSPTGTNGEQFF. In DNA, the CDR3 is TGTGCCAGCAGCCCCACCGGGACTAATGGTGAGCAGTTCTTC.

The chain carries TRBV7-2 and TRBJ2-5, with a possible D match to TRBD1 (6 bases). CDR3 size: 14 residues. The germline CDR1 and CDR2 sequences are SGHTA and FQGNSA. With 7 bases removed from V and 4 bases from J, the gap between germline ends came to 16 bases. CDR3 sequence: CASTSRRGSETQYF. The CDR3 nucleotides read TGTGCCAGCACCTCTCGCAGGGGCTCAGAGACCCAGTACTTC. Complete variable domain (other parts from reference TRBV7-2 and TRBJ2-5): GAGVSQSPSNKVTEKGKDVELRCDPISGHTALYWYRQSLGQGLEFLIYFQGNSAPDKSGLPSDRFSAERTGGSVSTLTIQRTQQEDSAVYLCASTSRRGSETQYFGPGTRLLVL.

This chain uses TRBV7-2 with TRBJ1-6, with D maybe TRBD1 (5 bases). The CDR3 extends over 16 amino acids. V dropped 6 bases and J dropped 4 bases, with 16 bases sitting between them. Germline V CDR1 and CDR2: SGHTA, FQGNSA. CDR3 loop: CASRPGVGVYNSPLHF. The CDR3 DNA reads TGTGCCAGCAGGCCGGGGGTGGGGGTGTATAATTCACCCCTCCACTTT.

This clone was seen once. The CDR3: CASRSSGGTDTQYF. DNA for the CDR3: TGTGCCAGCAGGTCTAGCGGCGGCACAGATACGCAGTATTTT. The V call is TRBV27, the J call TRBJ2-3, with 7 bases matching TRBD2. The CDR3 spans 14 residues. Germline loops: CDR1 MNHEY, CDR2 SMNVEV (reference sequence). J was trimmed by 1 base and V by 6 bases; bases with no gene match: 4.

The CDR3, as DNA: TGCGCCAGCAGCCAAGCCGCGACAGACTACAATGAGCAGTTCTTC. Its protein product is CASSQAATDYNEQFF. The V and J genes are TRBV4-1 and TRBJ2-1, with D tentatively TRBD1 (5 bases). The CDR3 consists of 15 residues. With 1 base removed from V and 3 bases from J, the gap between germline ends came to 10 bases. The germline CDR1 and CDR2 sequences are MGHRA and YSYEKL.

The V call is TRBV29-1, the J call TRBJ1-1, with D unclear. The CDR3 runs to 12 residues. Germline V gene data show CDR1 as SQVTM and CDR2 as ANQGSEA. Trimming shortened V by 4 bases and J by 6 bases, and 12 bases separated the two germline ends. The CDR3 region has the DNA TGCAGCGTTGCTGGGGAGTGGGCTGAAGCTTTCTTT. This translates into CSVAGEWAEAFF.